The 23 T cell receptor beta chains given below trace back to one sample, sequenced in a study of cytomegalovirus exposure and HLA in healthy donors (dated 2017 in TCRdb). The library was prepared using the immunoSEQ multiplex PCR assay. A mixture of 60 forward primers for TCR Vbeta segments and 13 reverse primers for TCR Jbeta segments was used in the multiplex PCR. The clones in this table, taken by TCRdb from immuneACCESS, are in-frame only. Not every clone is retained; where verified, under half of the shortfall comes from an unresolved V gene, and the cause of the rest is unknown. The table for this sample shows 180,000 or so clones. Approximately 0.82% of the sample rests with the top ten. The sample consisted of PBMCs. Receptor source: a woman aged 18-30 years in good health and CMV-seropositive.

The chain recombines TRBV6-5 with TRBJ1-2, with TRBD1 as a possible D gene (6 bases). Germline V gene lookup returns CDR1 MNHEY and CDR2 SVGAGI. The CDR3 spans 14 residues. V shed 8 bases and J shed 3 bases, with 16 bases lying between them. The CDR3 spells CASGAPGVHYGYTF. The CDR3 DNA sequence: TGTGCCAGCGGAGCTCCAGGGGTACACTATGGCTACACCTTC.

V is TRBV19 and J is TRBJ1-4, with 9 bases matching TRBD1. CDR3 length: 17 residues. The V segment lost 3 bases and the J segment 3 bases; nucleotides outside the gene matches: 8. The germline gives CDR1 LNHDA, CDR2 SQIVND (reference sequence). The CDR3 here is CASSILGQGRANEKLFF. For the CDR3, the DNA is TGTGCCAGTAGTATTCTCGGACAGGGGAGGGCTAATGAAAAACTGTTTTTT.

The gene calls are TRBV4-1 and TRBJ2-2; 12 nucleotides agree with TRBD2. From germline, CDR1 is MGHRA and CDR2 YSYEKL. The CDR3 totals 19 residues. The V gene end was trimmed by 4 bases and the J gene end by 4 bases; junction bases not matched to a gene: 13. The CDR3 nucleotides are TGCGCCAGCAGCCCCCGGCCTCCTAGCGGGGGGGCTAGCACCGGGGAGCTGTTTTTT. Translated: CASSPRPPSGGASTGELFF.

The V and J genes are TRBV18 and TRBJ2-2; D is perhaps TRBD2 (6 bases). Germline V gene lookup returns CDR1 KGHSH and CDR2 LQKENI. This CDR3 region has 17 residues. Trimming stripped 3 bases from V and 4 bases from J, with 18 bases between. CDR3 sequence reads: CASSPPGSGRSTGELFF. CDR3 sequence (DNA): TGTGCCAGCTCACCCCCGGGATCAGGGAGGAGCACCGGGGAGCTGTTTTTT.

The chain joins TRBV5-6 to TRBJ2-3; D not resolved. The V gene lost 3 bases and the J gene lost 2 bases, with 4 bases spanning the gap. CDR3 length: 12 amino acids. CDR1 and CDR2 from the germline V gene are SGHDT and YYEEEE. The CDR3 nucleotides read TGTGCCAGCAGCTCCCTCACAGATACGCAGTATTTT. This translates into CASSSLTDTQYF.

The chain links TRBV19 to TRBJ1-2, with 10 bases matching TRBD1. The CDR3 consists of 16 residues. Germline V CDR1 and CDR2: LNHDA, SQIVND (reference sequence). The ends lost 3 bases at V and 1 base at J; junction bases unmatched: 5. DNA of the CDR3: TGTGCCAGTAGTATCGGGACAGGGGCGGTTAACTATGGCTACACCTTC. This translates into CASSIGTGAVNYGYTF.

CDR3: CASSPRTGNTEAFF. The DNA of the CDR3 is TGTGCCAGCAGCCCCAGGACAGGGAACACTGAAGCTTTCTTT. The gene calls are TRBV9 and TRBJ1-1; TRBD1 matches 7 bases. Germline V gene lookup returns CDR1 SGDLS and CDR2 YYNGEE. J lost 1 base, V lost 4 bases, and 4 bases had no gene match. CDR3 length: 14 amino acids.

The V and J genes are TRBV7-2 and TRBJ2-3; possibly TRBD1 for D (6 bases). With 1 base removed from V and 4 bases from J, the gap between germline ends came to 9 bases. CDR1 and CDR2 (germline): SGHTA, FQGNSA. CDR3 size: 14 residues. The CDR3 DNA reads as TGTGCCAGCAGCTTAGGCAGGGGACCAGATACGCAGTATTTT. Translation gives CASSLGRGPDTQYF.

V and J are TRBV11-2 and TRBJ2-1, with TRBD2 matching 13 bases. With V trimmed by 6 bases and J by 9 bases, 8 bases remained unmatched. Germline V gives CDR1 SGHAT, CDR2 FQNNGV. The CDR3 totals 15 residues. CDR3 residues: CASRATSGGSGEQFF. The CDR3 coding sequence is TGTGCCAGCAGAGCGACTAGCGGGGGGTCGGGTGAGCAGTTCTTC.

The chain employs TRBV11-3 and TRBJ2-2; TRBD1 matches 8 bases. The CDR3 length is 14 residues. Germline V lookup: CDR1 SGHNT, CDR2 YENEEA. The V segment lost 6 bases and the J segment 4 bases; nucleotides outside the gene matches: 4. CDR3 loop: CASSGQGGTGELFF. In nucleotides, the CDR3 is TGTGCCAGCAGTGGACAGGGCGGCACCGGGGAGCTGTTTTTT.

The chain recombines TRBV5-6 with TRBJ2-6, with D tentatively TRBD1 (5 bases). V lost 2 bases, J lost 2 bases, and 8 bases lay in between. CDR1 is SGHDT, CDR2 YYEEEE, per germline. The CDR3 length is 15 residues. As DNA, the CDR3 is TGTGCCAGCAGCTTTCGACAGACTGGGGCCAACGTCCTGACTTTC. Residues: CASSFRQTGANVLTF.

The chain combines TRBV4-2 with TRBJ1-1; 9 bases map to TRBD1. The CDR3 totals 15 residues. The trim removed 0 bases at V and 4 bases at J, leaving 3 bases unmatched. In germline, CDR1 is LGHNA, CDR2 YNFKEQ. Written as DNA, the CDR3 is TGTGCCAGCAGCCAAGAGGGACAGGGAAGCACTGAAGCTTTCTTT. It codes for CASSQEGQGSTEAFF.

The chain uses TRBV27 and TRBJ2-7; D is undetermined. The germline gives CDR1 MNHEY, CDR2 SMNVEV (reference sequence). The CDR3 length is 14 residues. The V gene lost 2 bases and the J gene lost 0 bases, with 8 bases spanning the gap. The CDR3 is CASSLEHSSYEQYF. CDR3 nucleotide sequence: TGTGCCAGCAGTTTAGAGCACAGCTCCTACGAGCAGTACTTC.

The CDR3 is CASSFFNRADTEAFF. CDR3 nucleotides: TGCGCCAGCAGCTTTTTTAACAGGGCCGACACTGAAGCTTTCTTT. This chain links TRBV5-1 with TRBJ1-1, with TRBD1 as a possible D gene (6 bases). Per germline, CDR1 SGHRS and CDR2 YFSETQ. CDR3 length: 15 amino acids. Trimming took off 2 bases at V and 3 bases at J, with 14 bases between the two ends.

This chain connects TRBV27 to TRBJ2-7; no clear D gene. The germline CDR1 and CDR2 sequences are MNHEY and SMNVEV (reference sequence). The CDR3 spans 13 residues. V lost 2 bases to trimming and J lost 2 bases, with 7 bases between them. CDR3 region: CASSLQETYEQYF. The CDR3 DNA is TGTGCCAGCAGTTTACAGGAAACCTACGAGCAGTACTTC.

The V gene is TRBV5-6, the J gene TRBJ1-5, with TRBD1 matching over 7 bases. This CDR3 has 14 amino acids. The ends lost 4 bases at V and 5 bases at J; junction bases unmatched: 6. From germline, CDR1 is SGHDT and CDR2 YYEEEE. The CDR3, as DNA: TGTGCCAGCAGCCTAGGGGGCCTCGATCAGCCCCAGCATTTT. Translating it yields CASSLGGLDQPQHF.

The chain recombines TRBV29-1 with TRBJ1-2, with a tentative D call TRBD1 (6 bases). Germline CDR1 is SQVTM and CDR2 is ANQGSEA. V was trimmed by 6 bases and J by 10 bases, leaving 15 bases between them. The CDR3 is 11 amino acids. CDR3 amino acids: CSVRRTALYTF. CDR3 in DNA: TGCAGCGTCCGCCGGACAGCCCTCTACACCTTC.

Here the CDR3 reads CASSSGTETYEQYF. CDR3 DNA: TGTGCCAGCAGTTCCGGGACTGAAACCTACGAGCAGTACTTC. The chain joins TRBV6-1 to TRBJ2-7; perhaps TRBD2 as D (6 bases). CDR3 length: 14 amino acids. Germline assignment: CDR1 MNHNS and CDR2 SASEGT. V was pared by 5 bases and J by 2 bases, with 13 bases between.

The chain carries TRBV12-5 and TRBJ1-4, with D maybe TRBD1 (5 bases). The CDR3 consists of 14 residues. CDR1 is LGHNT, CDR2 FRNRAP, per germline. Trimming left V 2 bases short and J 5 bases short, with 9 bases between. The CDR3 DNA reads TGTGCTAGTGGTTTGCCGACAGAGAATGAAAAACTGTTTTTT. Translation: CASGLPTENEKLFF.

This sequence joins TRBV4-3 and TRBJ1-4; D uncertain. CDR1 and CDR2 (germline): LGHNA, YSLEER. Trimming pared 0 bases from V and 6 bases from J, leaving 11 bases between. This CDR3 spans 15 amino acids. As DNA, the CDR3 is TGCGCCAGCAGCCAAGAAAGGAGTGAGGATGAAAAACTGTTTTTT. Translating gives CASSQERSEDEKLFF.

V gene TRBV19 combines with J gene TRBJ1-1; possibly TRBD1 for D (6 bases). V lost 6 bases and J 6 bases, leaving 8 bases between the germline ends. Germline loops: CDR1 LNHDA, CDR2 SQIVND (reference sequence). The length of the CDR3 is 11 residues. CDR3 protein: CASRRGSEAFF. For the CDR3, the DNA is TGTGCCAGTAGAAGGGGGTCTGAAGCTTTCTTT.

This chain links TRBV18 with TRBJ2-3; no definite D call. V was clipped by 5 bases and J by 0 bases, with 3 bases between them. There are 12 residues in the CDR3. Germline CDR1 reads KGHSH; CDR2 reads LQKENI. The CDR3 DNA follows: TGTGCCAGCTCAGTAAGCACAGATACGCAGTATTTT. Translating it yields CASSVSTDTQYF.

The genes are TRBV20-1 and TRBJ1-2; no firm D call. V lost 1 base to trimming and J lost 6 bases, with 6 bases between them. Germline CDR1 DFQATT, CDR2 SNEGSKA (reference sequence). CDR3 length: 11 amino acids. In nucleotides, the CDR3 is TGCAGTGCTAGAGGCCCAGATGGCTACACCTTC. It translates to CSARGPDGYTF.